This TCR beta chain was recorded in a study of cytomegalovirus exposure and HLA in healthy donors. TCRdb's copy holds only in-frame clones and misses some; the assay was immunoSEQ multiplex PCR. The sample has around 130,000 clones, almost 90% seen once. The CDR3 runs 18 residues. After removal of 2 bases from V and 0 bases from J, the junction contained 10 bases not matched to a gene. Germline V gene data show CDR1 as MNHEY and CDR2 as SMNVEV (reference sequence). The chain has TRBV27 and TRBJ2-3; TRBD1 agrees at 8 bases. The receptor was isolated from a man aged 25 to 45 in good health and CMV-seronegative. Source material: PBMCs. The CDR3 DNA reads TGTGCCAGCAGTTTACGGGGGACAGGAATCCTGAGCACAGATACGCAGTATTTT. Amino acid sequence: CASSLRGTGILSTDTQYF.